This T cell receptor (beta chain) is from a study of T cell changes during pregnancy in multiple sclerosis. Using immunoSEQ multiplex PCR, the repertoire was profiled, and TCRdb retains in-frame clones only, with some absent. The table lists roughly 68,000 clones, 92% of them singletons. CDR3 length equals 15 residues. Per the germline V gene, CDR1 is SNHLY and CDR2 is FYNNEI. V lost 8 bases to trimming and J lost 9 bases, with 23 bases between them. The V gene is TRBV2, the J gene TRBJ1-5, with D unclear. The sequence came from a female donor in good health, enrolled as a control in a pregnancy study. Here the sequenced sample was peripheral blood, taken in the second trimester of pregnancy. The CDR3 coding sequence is TGTGCCAGCCGGAGCGGCGGACCTTTTGATATGCCCCAGCATTTT. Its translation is CASRSGGPFDMPQHF.